Each of the 20 T cell receptor beta chains below was sequenced from the same sample in a study of T cell responses to AZD1222 COVID-19 vaccine. Libraries were prepared by immunoSEQ multiplex PCR; TCRdb keeps only in-frame clonotypes and omits some of them. Found here are approximately 180,000 clones, over 80% of them singletons; the top ten hold more than 4%. The sample consisted of peripheral blood, taken 28 days after the second dose of the MenACWY control vaccine. The receptor source for this set is an adult who received the MenACWY meningococcal vaccine as a control.

This clone was detected once. The chain combines TRBV24-1 with TRBJ1-5, with a weak D call TRBD1 (5 bases). In germline, CDR1 is KGHDR, CDR2 SFDVKD. This CDR3 spans 15 amino acids. V lost 4 bases, J lost 5 bases, and 14 bases lay in between. CDR3: CATSDSSGGDQPQHF. CDR3 sequence (DNA): TGTGCCACCAGTGACTCCTCGGGGGGAGATCAGCCCCAGCATTTT.

This clone is a singleton in its sample. The chain has TRBV27 and TRBJ1-6, with TRBD1 identical over 7 bases. The CDR3 contains 15 residues. Germline CDR1 is MNHEY and CDR2 is SMNVEV (reference sequence). V lost 6 bases to trimming and J lost 7 bases; unmatched junction nucleotides: 9. In DNA, the CDR3 is TGTGCCAGCAGCTGGACAGGAGGGCCCAATTCACCCCTCCACTTT. This translates into CASSWTGGPNSPLHF.

This chain joins TRBV5-1 and TRBJ2-7; D not certain. The V end was cut by 3 bases, the J end by 7 bases, with 23 bases between. This CDR3 contains 16 residues. CDR1 SGHRS and CDR2 YFSETQ come from the germline V gene. CDR3 DNA: TGCGCCAGCAGCTCCCCATTAGACGACACCTTGGGGGAGCAGTACTTC. It codes for CASSSPLDDTLGEQYF.

The sample holds a few counts of this clone. The chain couples TRBV7-8 to TRBJ1-1; D is uncertain. Germline CDR1 and CDR2: SGHVS and FQNEAQ. Trimming stripped 1 base from V and 1 base from J, with 4 bases between. This CDR3 spans 13 amino acids. CDR3 loop: CASSLGTNTEAFF. The CDR3 DNA follows: TGTGCCAGCAGCTTAGGGACGAACACTGAAGCTTTCTTT.

This chain joins TRBV7-9 and TRBJ1-3, with TRBD1 as a possible D gene (5 bases). Trimming removed 5 bases at V and 3 bases at J, with 14 bases between. The CDR3 consists of 15 residues. CDR1 and CDR2 from the germline V gene are SEHNR and FQNEAQ (reference sequence). CDR3 amino acids: CASSRDSYHGNTIYF. The CDR3 DNA reads as TGTGCCAGCAGCCGGGACTCCTACCATGGAAACACCATATATTTT.

This chain uses TRBV29-1 with TRBJ2-7; D not certain. There are 11 residues in the CDR3. The V and J ends lost 6 bases and 1 base respectively, with 7 bases between them. CDR1 is SQVTM, CDR2 ANQGSEA, per germline. The CDR3 here is CSVLGSYEQYF. For the CDR3, the DNA is TGCAGCGTGCTTGGGTCCTACGAGCAGTACTTC.

This clone appeared once. The chain combines TRBV28 with TRBJ2-7; D is ambiguous. The CDR3 consists of 12 residues. Trimming pared 6 bases from V and 6 bases from J, leaving 12 bases between. In germline, CDR1 is MDHEN, CDR2 SYDVKM. The CDR3 DNA reads as TGTGCCAGCAGACAAAACAGTCGCGAGCAGTACTTC. Its protein is CASRQNSREQYF.

The chain has TRBV15 and TRBJ1-1, with no clear D. The CDR3 sequence is 14 residues long. Germline V gene data show CDR1 as LNHNV and CDR2 as YYDKDF (reference sequence). Trimming took off 0 bases at V and 5 bases at J, with 10 bases between the two ends. The CDR3 DNA sequence: TGTGCCACCAGCAGAGATGGAGGGAATACTGAAGCTTTCTTT. It translates to CATSRDGGNTEAFF.

Only one count was recorded for this clone. Here the CDR3 reads CASSLSGRVQETQYF. The CDR3 coding sequence is TGTGCCAGCAGCTTAAGCGGGAGAGTTCAAGAGACCCAGTACTTC. The chain couples TRBV7-2 to TRBJ2-5; the match to TRBD2 covers 8 bases. The CDR3 loop spans 15 amino acids. From germline, CDR1 is SGHTA and CDR2 FQGNSA. Germline trimming cut 2 bases from V and 2 bases from J; bases unmatched to any gene: 4.

This clone has just one count. V is TRBV30 and J is TRBJ2-2, with D hard to call. Germline CDR1 GTSNPN, CDR2 SVGIG (reference sequence). The germline V and J ends were trimmed by 3 bases and 7 bases, with 9 bases remaining between them. This CDR3 has 12 amino acids. This CDR3 reads CAWRPRSGELFF. The DNA of the CDR3 is TGTGCCTGGAGACCCCGAAGCGGGGAGCTGTTTTTT. Drawing the rest from reference TRBV30 and TRBJ2-2, the complete variable domain is SQTIHQWPATLVQPVGSPLSLECTVEGTSNPNLYWYRQAAGRGLQLLFYSVGIGQISSEVPQNLSASRPQDRQFILSSKKLLLSDSGFYLCAWRPRSGELFFGEGSRLTVL.

V and J are TRBV6-4 and TRBJ2-1; TRBD2 matches 8 bases. The CDR3 covers 16 residues. Germline V gene lookup returns CDR1 MRHNA and CDR2 SNTAGT. V trimming: 0 bases; J trimming: 7 bases; junction bases outside the gene matches: 8. The chain's CDR3 is CASSDSASGSRNEQFF. CDR3 sequence (DNA): TGTGCCAGCAGTGACTCAGCAAGCGGGAGTAGGAATGAGCAGTTCTTC.

This chain uses TRBV5-1 with TRBJ2-4, with 8 positions matching TRBD1. Unmatched junction bases numbered 7, after V lost 3 bases and J lost 5 bases. The CDR3 contains 15 residues. Germline V gene sequence: CDR1 SGHRS, CDR2 YFSETQ. CDR3 nucleotide sequence: TGCGCCAGCAGCTGGGCCGGGACAGGCCAAAACATTCAGTACTTC. Its protein product is CASSWAGTGQNIQYF.

The V call is TRBV19, the J call TRBJ1-1; no clear D. The ends were cut back, 7 bases at V and 1 base at J, with 19 bases in the middle. The length of the CDR3 is 16 residues. Germline V gene data show CDR1 as LNHDA and CDR2 as SQIVND (reference sequence). The CDR3 coding sequence is TGTGCCAGTACCTCTCCAAGTGGGTGGACGAACACTGAAGCTTTCTTT. It specifies CASTSPSGWTNTEAFF.

This chain uses TRBV3-1 (or the pseudogene TRBV3-2) with TRBJ2-7; D call uncertain. This CDR3 region has 14 residues. The germline V gene encodes CDR1 LGHDT and CDR2 YNNKEL (reference sequence). Trimming cost V 4 bases and J 5 bases, with 15 bases left between them. The CDR3 reads CASSPVPQKNEQYF. CDR3 coding DNA: TGTGCCAGCAGCCCGGTCCCGCAAAAGAACGAGCAGTACTTC.

This chain connects TRBV19 to TRBJ2-3; 12 bases agree with TRBD2. The germline CDR1 and CDR2 sequences are LNHDA and SQIVND (reference sequence). The CDR3 has 15 residues. V trimming: 8 bases; J trimming: 2 bases; junction bases outside the gene matches: 5. The CDR3 DNA reads as TGTGCCAGTCGGACTAGCGGGGACTACACAGATACGCAGTATTTT. Its translation is CASRTSGDYTDTQYF.

The chain carries TRBV28 and TRBJ1-3, with a weak D call TRBD1 (6 bases). V lost 3 bases to trimming and J lost 4 bases, with 10 bases between them. This CDR3 region has 14 residues. The germline CDR1 and CDR2 sequences are MDHEN and SYDVKM. CDR3 DNA: TGTGCCAGCAGTTTGGGGGGGGCGGGAAACACCATATATTTT. Its translation: CASSLGGAGNTIYF.

The chain carries TRBV9 and TRBJ2-5, with 15 bases identical to TRBD2. CDR1 and CDR2 from the germline V gene are SGDLS and YYNGEE. J gave up 4 bases and V 3 bases, and 4 bases lay outside the gene matches. The CDR3 totals 16 residues. The CDR3 DNA follows: TGTGCCAGCAGCGGGGGACTAGCGGGAGGTCGAGAGACCCAGTACTTC. It specifies CASSGGLAGGRETQYF. The full variable domain, in which reference TRBV9 and TRBJ2-5 provide the parts outside the CDR3, is DSGVTQTPKHLITATGQRVTLRCSPRSGDLSVYWYQQSLDQGLQFLIQYYNGEERAKGNILERFSAQQFPDLHSELNLSSLELGDSALYFCASSGGLAGGRETQYFGPGTRLLVL.

The genes are TRBV19 and TRBJ2-7; D may be TRBD2 (6 bases). Germline-derived CDR1 and CDR2 are LNHDA and SQIVND (reference sequence). V lost 0 bases and J lost 4, with 7 bases in between. The CDR3 has 13 amino acids. Written as DNA, the CDR3 is TGTGCCAGTAGTATAGATCGGGGGTACGAGCAGTACTTC. It specifies CASSIDRGYEQYF.

The CDR3 DNA reads as TGCGCCAGCAGCTCAGGACCGGGACAGGGAGAAGAGACCCAGTACTTC. It encodes CASSSGPGQGEETQYF. This sequence joins TRBV5-1 and TRBJ2-5; 9 nucleotides match TRBD1. The CDR3 has 16 residues. Germline assignment: CDR1 SGHRS and CDR2 YFSETQ. The J segment lost 3 bases and the V segment lost 3 bases, leaving 9 bases of the junction unmatched.

The genes are TRBV30 and TRBJ1-1; D remains unclear. This CDR3 is 15 amino acids long. Germline CDR1 GTSNPN, CDR2 SVGIG (reference sequence). Between the trimmed V and J ends, which lost 0 bases and 2 bases, there was a span of 13 bases. The CDR3 is CAWSVGSVLNTEAFF. The CDR3 bases are TGTGCCTGGAGTGTAGGCTCGGTGCTCAACACTGAAGCTTTCTTT.